Following are 15 T cell receptor beta chains from one sample sequenced in a study of neurological immune-mediated disorders. TCRdb re-analysed the 5' RACE reads in MiXCR, keeping a single row per CDR3 protein. The profile shows about 21,000 distinct CDR3 sequences, approximately 6.8% of them singletons. Sequencing was carried out using CD8+ T cells from blood. The receptors shown here come from a woman aged 25 to 45 with HTLV-1-associated myelopathy (HAM/TSP).

This clonotype was seen at least ten times. This sequence joins TRBV5-1 and TRBJ2-3; TRBD2 matches 10 bases. The CDR3 runs to 15 residues. Germline V lookup: CDR1 SGHRS, CDR2 YFSETQ. V lost 3 bases, J lost 1 base, and 2 bases stayed unmatched. The DNA for the CDR3 is TGCGCCAGCAGCTCCGGACTAGCGGGCACAGATACGCAGTATTTT. This codes for CASSSGLAGTDTQYF.

This clonotype was seen many times. This chain uses TRBV11-2 with TRBJ2-2, with TRBD2 matching 7 bases. CDR1 and CDR2 (germline): SGHAT, FQNNGV. The CDR3 has 15 residues. V trimming: 5 bases; J trimming: 2 bases; junction bases outside the gene matches: 5. CDR3 coding DNA: TGTGCCAGCAGCCCCTCGGGGGGAAACACCGGGGAGCTGTTTTTT. It codes for CASSPSGGNTGELFF.

This clonotype appeared many times. The rearrangement uses TRBV11-2 and TRBJ2-1; D gene uncertain. Germline V gives CDR1 SGHAT, CDR2 FQNNGV. CDR3 length: 12 residues. The V gene lost 3 bases and the J gene lost 5 bases, with 5 bases spanning the gap. Here the CDR3 DNA reads TGTGCCAGCAGCTTTAACGACAATGAGCAGTTCTTC. Amino acids: CASSFNDNEQFF.

Ten or more counts support this clonotype. The chain links TRBV12-3 or TRBV12-4 to TRBJ1-1; TRBD1 aligns across 9 bases. The CDR3 is made up of 13 amino acids. With 4 bases clipped from V and 5 bases from J, the junction kept 2 bases outside the gene matches. CDR3 in DNA: TGTGCCAGCAGTTGGACAGGGGAGACTGAAGCTTTCTTT. This gives the protein CASSWTGETEAFF.

This clonotype was seen only a few times. This chain uses TRBV13 with TRBJ2-7; unclear D gene. The CDR3 has 13 amino acids. From germline, CDR1 is PRHDT and CDR2 FYEKMQ (reference sequence). Trimming removed 5 bases at V and 4 bases at J, with 12 bases between. In nucleotides, the CDR3 is TGTGCCAGCAGCCCTCCGTTAAAATACGAGCAGTACTTC. It translates to CASSPPLKYEQYF. The variable domain in full, with the rest retrieved from reference TRBV13 and TRBJ2-7, is AAGVIQSPRHLIKEKRETATLKCYPIPRHDTVYWYQQGPGQDPQFLISFYEKMQSDKGSIPDRFSAQQFSDYHSELNMSSLELGDSALYFCASSPPLKYEQYFGPGTRLTVT.

The sample holds many counts of this clonotype. V usage is TRBV28 and J usage is TRBJ2-1; D not resolved. Trimming took 6 bases from V and 7 from J, leaving 19 bases between them. The CDR3 spans 15 residues. Germline V gene sequence: CDR1 MDHEN, CDR2 SYDVKM. CDR3 DNA sequence: TGTGCCAGCAGCTCTCGACACCTGGGTCAGAATGAGCAGTTCTTC. Amino acids: CASSSRHLGQNEQFF. Full variable domain (remainder filled in from reference TRBV28 and TRBJ2-1): DVKVTQSSRYLVKRTGEKVFLECVQDMDHENMFWYRQDPGLGLRLIYFSYDVKMKEKGDIPEGYSVSREKKERFSLILESASTNQTSMYLCASSSRHLGQNEQFFGPGTRLTVL.

Ten or more counts support this clonotype. The chain is built from TRBV5-1 and TRBJ2-7; a possible D gene is TRBD2 (6 bases). Germline V CDR1 and CDR2: SGHRS, YFSETQ. Trimming left V 1 base short and J 2 bases short, with 13 bases between. The CDR3 is 15 amino acids. The CDR3 DNA reads as TGCGCCAGCAGCTTGATGGGGACTCCGACCTACGAGCAGTACTTC. Amino acid sequence: CASSLMGTPTYEQYF.

The table lists this clonotype with many counts. This chain uses TRBV27 with TRBJ1-1; 8 nucleotides align to TRBD1. This CDR3 spans 16 amino acids. J was trimmed by 4 bases and V by 1 base; bases with no gene match: 8. Germline V gene lookup returns CDR1 MNHEY and CDR2 SMNVEV (reference sequence). In nucleotides, the CDR3 is TGTGCCAGCAGTTTATTTCAGGGGGCGCCGGGCACTGAAGCTTTCTTT. Its translation is CASSLFQGAPGTEAFF.

Ten or more counts support this clonotype. V gene TRBV29-1 combines with J gene TRBJ1-2, with TRBD1 as a possible D gene (5 bases). The CDR3 spans 14 residues. V was trimmed by 4 bases and J by 2 bases, leaving 14 bases between them. CDR1 and CDR2 from the germline V gene are SQVTM and ANQGSEA. CDR3 nucleotides: TGCAGCGTTGTAGAGGGGAGTGGGAACTATGGCTACACCTTC. This translates into CSVVEGSGNYGYTF.

This clonotype was found many times. This sequence joins TRBV6-4 and TRBJ2-2; the match to TRBD1 covers 9 bases. Germline lookup yields CDR1 MRHNA and CDR2 SNTAGT. Trimming took 0 bases from V and 4 from J; bases not matched to a gene: 3. This CDR3 comprises 16 residues. The CDR3 DNA reads as TGTGCCAGCAGTGACTCCGGGACAGGGCCCACCGGGGAGCTGTTTTTT. It is translated as CASSDSGTGPTGELFF.

This clonotype occurred many times. The V and J genes are TRBV6-1 and TRBJ2-4; D is possibly TRBD1 (5 bases). Trimming took 2 bases from V and 8 from J, leaving 10 bases between them. Germline V gene lookup returns CDR1 MNHNS and CDR2 SASEGT. This CDR3 region has 13 residues. The DNA for the CDR3 is TGTGCCAGCAGTGAATTGACAGAGGACATTCAGTACTTC. Its translation is CASSELTEDIQYF.

This clonotype came up a few times. The chain is built from TRBV12-3 or TRBV12-4 and TRBJ2-1; tentatively, D is TRBD1 (5 bases). The CDR3 is 15 amino acids. With 7 bases removed from V and 2 bases from J, the gap between germline ends came to 15 bases. The chain's CDR3 is CASTGWQGPYNEQFF. For the CDR3, the DNA is TGTGCCAGCACCGGTTGGCAGGGTCCCTACAATGAGCAGTTCTTC.

A word on this clonotype: Given the absence of the conserved phenylalanine or tryptophan at the CDR3 end, a read error is likely. No DNA is shown, since the ends of the CDR3 on it are uncertain; the CDR3 is the one TCRdb lists. V is TRBV20-1 and J is TRBJ2-1. Per the germline V gene, CDR1 is DFQATT and CDR2 is SNEGSKA (reference sequence). The CDR3 totals 15 residues, both ends included. The CDR3 region is CSARDYQSSYNEQFL.

This clonotype was seen at least ten times. V usage is TRBV6-5 and J usage is TRBJ1-5; D is unclear. CDR1 is MNHEY, CDR2 SVGAGI, per germline. The CDR3 contains 13 residues. V was trimmed by 2 bases and J by 5 bases, leaving 7 bases between them. DNA of the CDR3: TGTGCCAGCAGTTACGGCAGTCATCAGCCCCAGCATTTT. This translates into CASSYGSHQPQHF.

This clonotype was counted many times. The chain joins TRBV30 to TRBJ1-5; the D is unclear. This CDR3 has 12 amino acids. Deletions cut 0 bases from V and 4 bases from J, with 4 bases between. Germline V gives CDR1 GTSNPN, CDR2 SVGIG (reference sequence). CDR3 in amino acids: CAWSVLNQPQHF. Here the CDR3 DNA reads TGTGCCTGGAGTGTACTAAATCAGCCCCAGCATTTT.